This entry lists 27 T cell receptor beta chains sequenced from one sample in a study of T cells in Graves' hyperthyroidism and ophthalmopathy. From RNA transcripts, TCR beta CDR3 regions were amplified. The HTBI primer set drove a first-round RT-PCR of the TCR CDR3. MiXCR was run by TCRdb on the multiplex PCR reads, yielding one entry per CDR3 protein. The data contain about 290,000 distinct CDR3 sequences, roughly 15% of them seen just once; the ten biggest clones take up around 8%. Sequenced input: blood. The source is a woman in her thirties or forties with Graves' hyperthyroidism.

This clonotype was seen repeatedly, ten times or more. V is TRBV28 and J is TRBJ1-2; a weak D match, TRBD1 (6 bases). The CDR3 is 13 residues long. Germline-derived CDR1 and CDR2 are MDHEN and SYDVKM. The germline V and J ends were trimmed by 4 bases and 2 bases, with 8 bases remaining between them. CDR3 sequence: CASSWQGNYGYTF. The CDR3 nucleotides read TGTGCCAGCAGTTGGCAGGGGAACTATGGCTACACCTTC.

The chain uses TRBV19 and TRBJ2-1, with 10 nucleotides matching TRBD2. V shed 4 bases, J shed 6 bases, and the junction held 12 bases outside the gene matches. The CDR3 has 17 residues. Germline loops: CDR1 LNHDA, CDR2 SQIVND (reference sequence). This CDR3 is CASSTTLGTSVGNEQFF. DNA of the CDR3: TGTGCCAGTAGTACCACCCTCGGGACTAGCGTGGGCAATGAGCAGTTCTTC.

This clonotype was found many times. The V and J genes are TRBV2 and TRBJ2-5; TRBD2 aligns across 8 bases. Germline CDR1 reads SNHLY; CDR2 reads FYNNEI. Trimming removed 7 bases from V and 1 base from J; junction bases left unmatched: 8. The CDR3 spans 15 residues. CDR3: CASTPTGGIQETQYF. DNA for the CDR3: TGTGCCAGCACCCCGACGGGAGGGATCCAAGAGACCCAGTACTTC.

Only a few counts were recorded for this clonotype. This sequence joins TRBV4-1 and TRBJ1-5; 8 nucleotides line up with TRBD1. CDR1 and CDR2 (germline): MGHRA, YSYEKL. V was pared by 0 bases and J by 2 bases, with 6 bases of the junction left unmatched. There are 17 residues in the CDR3. The CDR3 spells CASSQEFRQGRNQPQHF. The CDR3 nucleotides read TGCGCCAGCAGCCAAGAATTTCGACAGGGGCGCAATCAGCCCCAGCATTTT.

This clonotype was seen ten or more times. The V and J genes are TRBV12-3 or TRBV12-4 and TRBJ2-2; the D is unclear. CDR3 size: 16 residues. Trimming shortened V by 1 base and J by 6 bases, and 15 bases separated the two germline ends. The CDR3 here is CASSLGAPGLAGELFF. For the CDR3, the DNA is TGTGCCAGCAGTTTAGGGGCCCCGGGTTTGGCCGGGGAGCTGTTTTTT.

As for this clonotype: A much larger clone sits a single nucleotide away, making a read error possible. The chain links TRBV10-2 to TRBJ1-1; TRBD1 might be the D (5 bases). The CDR3 spans 15 residues. Germline V gene lookup returns CDR1 WSHSY and CDR2 SAAADI. V was cut by 4 bases and J by 1 base, with 13 bases left in between. CDR3 residues: CASSGAGHKNTEAFF. In DNA, the CDR3 is TGCGCCAGCAGTGGGGCGGGGCATAAGAACACTGAAGCTTTCTTT.

The V call is TRBV7-2, the J call TRBJ1-1; no definite D call. The V gene lost 3 bases and the J gene lost 0 bases, with 8 bases spanning the gap. The CDR3 sequence is 14 residues long. Germline V lookup: CDR1 SGHTA, CDR2 FQGNSA. The CDR3 spells CASSLAAMNTEAFF. In nucleotides, the CDR3 is TGTGCCAGCAGCTTGGCGGCCATGAACACTGAAGCTTTCTTT.

This clonotype was seen only a few times. The chain links TRBV27 to TRBJ2-2; D perhaps matches TRBD1 (6 bases). This CDR3 region has 15 residues. The V and J ends lost 7 bases and 4 bases respectively, with 16 bases between them. Germline V gene data show CDR1 as MNHEY and CDR2 as SMNVEV (reference sequence). The CDR3 region has the DNA TGTGCCAGCAAAACAGGGTCCGTCGGCACCGGGGAGCTGTTTTTT. Translation: CASKTGSVGTGELFF.

This clonotype has at least ten counts. This chain uses TRBV6-1 with TRBJ1-6; D may be TRBD1 (6 bases). This CDR3 contains 14 residues. Trimming cost V 4 bases and J 5 bases, with 9 bases left between them. Germline CDR1 reads MNHNS; CDR2 reads SASEGT. This CDR3 reads CASSGGHDNSPLHF. The CDR3 nucleotides are TGTGCCAGCAGTGGGGGACACGATAATTCACCCCTCCACTTT.

This clonotype has only a few counts. This chain joins TRBV4-1 and TRBJ2-3; D ambiguous. Trimming took off 3 bases at V and 3 bases at J, with 7 bases between the two ends. Germline values: CDR1 MGHRA, CDR2 YSYEKL. The CDR3 length is 13 residues. The CDR3 nucleotides are TGCGCCAGCAGCCATCCCAGGACAGATACGCAGTATTTT. This sequence encodes CASSHPRTDTQYF.

This clonotype was counted at least ten times. The V gene is TRBV20-1, the J gene TRBJ2-1; 10 nucleotides align to TRBD2. V shed 2 bases and J 10 bases; nucleotides not matched to a gene: 17. The CDR3 has 17 amino acids. Germline CDR1 is DFQATT and CDR2 is SNEGSKA (reference sequence). The CDR3 sequence: CSARSSLAGGLSEEQFF. The DNA for the CDR3 is TGCAGTGCTAGATCCTCGTTAGCGGGAGGCCTGTCGGAAGAGCAGTTCTTC.

There are many counts of this clonotype. V and J are TRBV20-1 and TRBJ1-1, with D unresolved. The CDR3 runs to 11 residues. Per the germline V gene, CDR1 is DFQATT and CDR2 is SNEGSKA (reference sequence). Trimming shortened V by 3 bases and J by 2 bases, and 4 bases separated the two germline ends. CDR3: CSASGNTEAFF. The DNA of the CDR3 is TGCAGTGCTAGCGGTAACACTGAAGCTTTCTTT.

This rearrangement joins TRBV7-9 to TRBJ2-3; 12 nucleotides match TRBD2. The V gene's germline CDR1 is SEHNR and CDR2 FQNEAQ (reference sequence). The CDR3 totals 16 residues. Trimming removed 5 bases from V and 4 bases from J; junction bases left unmatched: 7. CDR3 amino acids: CASSTRTSGIPDTQYF. As DNA, the CDR3 is TGTGCCAGCAGCACCCGGACTAGCGGGATTCCAGATACGCAGTATTTT.

Comments on this clonotype: One end of the junction is discordant with germline, which a read error may explain. This chain joins TRBV5-6 and TRBJ2-1; no reliable D call. The germline V gene encodes CDR1 SGHDT and CDR2 YYEEEE. The CDR3 runs 15 residues. The CDR3 bases are TGTACCAGCAGCTTGGATAGGCGCTTCTCCAATGAGCAGTTCTTC. Translating gives CTSSLDRRFSNEQFF.

The chain carries TRBV20-1 and TRBJ1-4, with a possible D match to TRBD1 (5 bases). Germline V gene sequence: CDR1 DFQATT, CDR2 SNEGSKA (reference sequence). CDR3 size: 16 residues. Deletions cut 5 bases from V and 3 bases from J, with 19 bases between. As DNA, the CDR3 is TGCAGTGCTTTTATGGGGCTGGATCGGGCTAATGAAAAACTGTTTTTT. Amino acids: CSAFMGLDRANEKLFF.

This clonotype was picked up many times. This chain joins TRBV30 and TRBJ1-5; the D is unclear. Deletions cut 0 bases from V and 5 bases from J, with 8 bases between. Looked up from germline, CDR1 is GTSNPN and CDR2 is SVGIG (reference sequence). CDR3 length: 13 amino acids. DNA of the CDR3: TGTGCCTGGAGTGTTTGGATCGATCAGCCCCAGCATTTT. Protein product: CAWSVWIDQPQHF.

This clonotype has a count of ten or more. The chain employs TRBV6-1 and TRBJ2-5; TRBD2 agrees at 9 bases. This CDR3 spans 15 amino acids. The V gene's germline CDR1 is MNHNS and CDR2 SASEGT. The V and J ends lost 7 bases and 1 base, in that order; junction bases with no gene match: 7. The DNA for the CDR3 is TGTGCCAGCACCAGGGCGGGAGGGGCCCAAGAGACCCAGTACTTC. Translated, it gives CASTRAGGAQETQYF.

There are many counts of this clonotype. This chain links TRBV3-1 with TRBJ2-5, with 7 nucleotides matching TRBD1. Unmatched junction bases numbered 9, after V lost 1 base and J lost 4 bases. From germline, CDR1 is LGHDT and CDR2 YNNKEL (reference sequence). The CDR3 spans 16 residues. The CDR3 reads CASSQGTGTKRETQYF. The CDR3 nucleotides read TGTGCCAGCAGCCAAGGGACAGGAACAAAAAGAGAGACCCAGTACTTC.

This clonotype was detected many times. This sequence joins TRBV7-9 and TRBJ2-5; TRBD1 matches at 10 bases. The CDR3 runs to 15 residues. From germline, CDR1 is SEHNR and CDR2 FQNEAQ (reference sequence). The trim removed 5 bases at V and 4 bases at J, leaving 7 bases unmatched. The DNA for the CDR3 is TGTGCCAGCAGCACTGACAGGGGGCGCAGAGAGACCCAGTACTTC. Its translation is CASSTDRGRRETQYF. Full variable domain (rest looked up from reference TRBV7-9 and TRBJ2-5): DTGVSQNPRHKITKRGQNVTFRCDPISEHNRLYWYRQTLGQGPEFLTYFQNEAQLEKSRLLSDRFSAERPKGSFSTLEIQRTEQGDSAMYLCASSTDRGRRETQYFGPGTRLLVL.

The sample holds a few counts of this clonotype. This rearrangement joins TRBV3-1 to TRBJ1-6, with D uncertain. The V end lost 1 base, the J end lost 10 bases, and 2 bases lay between the germline ends. Germline V gene lookup returns CDR1 LGHDT and CDR2 YNNKEL (reference sequence). The CDR3 consists of 11 residues. CDR3: CASSQGSPLHF. The CDR3 DNA follows: TGTGCCAGCAGCCAAGGGTCACCCCTCCACTTT.

This clonotype was seen ten or more times. The rearrangement joins TRBV2 to TRBJ1-5, with no clear D. The germline gives CDR1 SNHLY, CDR2 FYNNEI. V was pared by 4 bases and J by 6 bases, with 7 bases between. CDR3 size: 12 residues. In nucleotides, the CDR3 is TGTGCCAGCAGTGTGAGAAGTCAGCCCCAGCATTTT. Translation gives CASSVRSQPQHF.

This clonotype was counted ten times or more. V gene TRBV29-1 combines with J gene TRBJ2-5; D not resolved. V lost 3 bases and J 5 bases, leaving 10 bases between the germline ends. Germline CDR1 is SQVTM and CDR2 is ANQGSEA. There are 12 residues in the CDR3. The CDR3 sequence: CSVELLGETQYF. The CDR3 region has the DNA TGCAGCGTTGAGCTGCTAGGCGAGACCCAGTACTTC.

The chain joins TRBV6-1 to TRBJ2-1; 8 bases align to TRBD2. The CDR3 runs to 14 residues. The V gene's germline CDR1 is MNHNS and CDR2 SASEGT. V lost 4 bases to trimming and J lost 4 bases; unmatched junction nucleotides: 3. CDR3 amino acids: CASSVSGSYNEQFF. The CDR3 nucleotides read TGTGCCAGCAGTGTCAGCGGGAGTTACAATGAGCAGTTCTTC.

In its sample, this clonotype was seen many times. The chain links TRBV7-9 to TRBJ1-1; 8 nucleotides line up with TRBD1. J gave up 0 bases and V 8 bases, and 14 bases lay outside the gene matches. Germline-derived CDR1 and CDR2 are SEHNR and FQNEAQ (reference sequence). The CDR3 runs to 17 residues. The DNA of the CDR3 is TGTGCCAGCGGAAGACCCTATAGGACAGGGATGAACACTGAAGCTTTCTTT. Translating it yields CASGRPYRTGMNTEAFF.

The chain employs TRBV2 and TRBJ2-7; 7 nucleotides line up with TRBD1. The V gene end was trimmed by 5 bases and the J gene end by 6 bases; junction bases not matched to a gene: 7. CDR3 length: 13 residues. Germline CDR1 is SNHLY and CDR2 is FYNNEI. The CDR3 region is CASSLAGGGEQYF. Here the CDR3 DNA reads TGTGCCAGCAGTTTAGCAGGGGGTGGCGAGCAGTACTTC.

This clonotype was seen at least ten times. Sequence at one end of the junction differs from germline and may be a read error. The chain has TRBV30 and TRBJ2-2; D may be TRBD2 (7 bases). The CDR3 totals 13 residues. The germline gives CDR1 GTSNPN, CDR2 SVGIG (reference sequence). DNA for the CDR3: TGTGCCTGGGCGGGGGCGAAGACCGGGGAGCTGTTTTTT. Amino acid sequence: CAWAGAKTGELFF.

This clonotype was counted ten times or more. This sequence joins TRBV20-1 and TRBJ1-5, with a weak D call TRBD1 (5 bases). CDR3 size: 14 residues. The germline V gene encodes CDR1 DFQATT and CDR2 SNEGSKA (reference sequence). V was clipped by 0 bases and J by 7 bases, with 13 bases between them. In nucleotides, the CDR3 is TGCAGTGCTAGAGATTGGGCAGGGAACCAGCCCCAGCATTTT. Residues: CSARDWAGNQPQHF.